Presented here are 13 T cell receptor beta chains from one specimen sequenced in a study of blood T cell repertoires in COVID-19. TCRdb keeps only in-frame clones here, not all; method: immunoSEQ multiplex PCR. The repertoire holds 200,000 or so clones, with 80% to 90% as singletons. The material sequenced was peripheral blood. The receptors here all came from a man in his 60s with acute or convalescent COVID-19.

This clone was seen a handful of times. The rearrangement uses TRBV21-1 and TRBJ2-1; the table gives TRBD2 as D, unverified against the DNA. TRBV21-1 is a listed pseudogene. This CDR3 has 16 residues. The CDR3 spells CASSKVSSGPYNEQFF. The CDR3 DNA reads TGTGCCAGCAGCAAAGTTAGTAGCGGTCCCTACAATGAGCAGTTCTTC.

This clone showed up just once. The chain joins TRBV18 to TRBJ1-5, with 8 bases aligning to TRBD1. J gave up 5 bases and V 5 bases, and 5 bases lay outside the gene matches. The length of the CDR3 is 14 residues. Per the germline V gene, CDR1 is KGHSH and CDR2 is LQKENI. The chain's CDR3 is CASSADRADQPQHF. The CDR3 DNA sequence: TGTGCCAGCTCAGCGGACAGGGCGGATCAGCCCCAGCATTTT.

The rearrangement joins TRBV27 to TRBJ2-1; D remains unclear. Trimming shortened V by 5 bases and J by 0 bases, and 11 bases separated the two germline ends. Per the germline V gene, CDR1 is MNHEY and CDR2 is SMNVEV (reference sequence). The CDR3 spans 15 residues. The CDR3 reads CASSPTFVSYNEQFF. CDR3 coding DNA: TGTGCCAGCAGTCCCACATTTGTCTCCTACAATGAGCAGTTCTTC.

This clone has just a few counts. The chain carries TRBV6-5 and TRBJ1-5, with a tentative D call TRBD1 (6 bases). V dropped 10 bases and J dropped 3 bases, with 16 bases sitting between them. The CDR3 totals 14 residues. CDR1 and CDR2 (germline): MNHEY, SVGAGI. The CDR3 nucleotides read TGTGCCACCCAAGTTGGACAGAACAATCAGCCCCAGCATTTT. Its protein is CATQVGQNNQPQHF.

The chain couples TRBV4-1 to TRBJ1-5, with unresolved D. Germline lookup yields CDR1 MGHRA and CDR2 YSYEKL. This CDR3 has 13 amino acids. Between the trimmed V and J ends, which lost 0 bases and 7 bases, there was a span of 7 bases. DNA for the CDR3: TGCGCCAGCAGCCAAGATAGCATCCAGCCCCAGCATTTT. It yields the protein CASSQDSIQPQHF.

The chain has TRBV5-1 and TRBJ2-3, with TRBD2 identical over 7 bases. From germline, CDR1 is SGHRS and CDR2 YFSETQ. The ends lost 4 bases at V and 4 bases at J; junction bases unmatched: 12. This CDR3 has 16 residues. As DNA, the CDR3 is TGCGCCAGCAGCGCCGAAGGGCGGGGAGGGTCAGATACGCAGTATTTT. As protein: CASSAEGRGGSDTQYF. Filled out from reference TRBV5-1 and TRBJ2-3, the complete variable domain reads KAGVTQTPRYLIKTRGQQVTLSCSPISGHRSVSWYQQTPGQGLQFLFEYFSETQRNKGNFPGRFSGRQFSNSRSEMNVSTLELGDSALYLCASSAEGRGGSDTQYFGPGTRLTVL.

The chain couples TRBV6-5 to TRBJ2-3, with D hard to call. Trimming removed 0 bases from V and 2 bases from J, with 6 bases in between. Germline V lookup: CDR1 MNHEY, CDR2 SVGAGI. The CDR3 runs to 14 residues. The CDR3 reads CASSYSADTDTQYF. The CDR3 region has the DNA TGTGCCAGCAGTTACTCGGCGGACACAGATACGCAGTATTTT.

The rearrangement joins TRBV2 to TRBJ1-5, with D maybe TRBD1 (5 bases). Germline values: CDR1 SNHLY, CDR2 FYNNEI. V was shortened by 2 bases and J by 0 bases, with 11 bases between the two germline ends. The CDR3 consists of 16 residues. The CDR3 here is CASSELGRVSNQPQHF. The CDR3 DNA follows: TGTGCCAGCAGTGAACTGGGCAGGGTTAGCAATCAGCCCCAGCATTTT.

The chain combines TRBV19 with TRBJ1-1; possible D gene TRBD1, 6 bases. The V and J ends lost 6 bases and 4 bases respectively, with 15 bases between them. The CDR3 consists of 14 residues. Per the germline V gene, CDR1 is LNHDA and CDR2 is SQIVND (reference sequence). The CDR3 protein is CASRRTVLGTEAFF. CDR3 DNA sequence: TGTGCCAGTAGGCGGACAGTCTTGGGCACTGAAGCTTTCTTT.

This CDR3 is CASSLLGEGTDTQYF. CDR3 nucleotide sequence: TGCGCCAGCAGCCTCCTGGGGGAGGGCACAGATACGCAGTATTTT. This sequence joins TRBV4-1 and TRBJ2-3; a weak D match, TRBD2 (6 bases). Germline loops: CDR1 MGHRA, CDR2 YSYEKL. Trimming cost V 4 bases and J 1 base, with 12 bases left between them. The CDR3 covers 15 residues.

The V gene is TRBV6-2 or TRBV6-3, the J gene TRBJ2-1, with 7 bases aligning to TRBD2. CDR3 length: 14 residues. In germline, CDR1 is MNHEY, CDR2 SVGEGT. The trim removed 6 bases at V and 5 bases at J, leaving 7 bases unmatched. Written as DNA, the CDR3 is TGTGCCAGCAGCCTTCTACTAGCGAACAATGAGCAGTTCTTC. Translating gives CASSLLLANNEQFF.

The CDR3 nucleotides are TGTGCCAGCGCCTCGCGCCAGGGCGGAATGGGAGAGCAGTTCTTC. Its translation is CASASRQGGMGEQFF. This chain connects TRBV6-5 to TRBJ2-1; possible D gene TRBD1, 5 bases. Per germline, CDR1 MNHEY and CDR2 SVGAGI. The CDR3 is 15 residues long. With 8 bases removed from V and 10 bases from J, the gap between germline ends came to 24 bases.

The CDR3: CASSASRRGTQETQYF. In DNA, the CDR3 is TGTGCCAGCAGCGCCAGTCGGCGGGGGACCCAAGAGACCCAGTACTTC. V gene TRBV2 combines with J gene TRBJ2-5; 7 nucleotides line up with TRBD2. There are 16 residues in the CDR3. J lost 1 base, V lost 6 bases, and 11 bases had no gene match. Germline V gene sequence: CDR1 SNHLY, CDR2 FYNNEI. The whole variable domain, remainder taken from reference TRBV2 and TRBJ2-5, is EPEVTQTPSHQVTQMGQEVILRCVPISNHLYFYWYRQILGQKVEFLVSFYNNEISEKSEIFDDQFSVERPDGSNFTLKIRSTKLEDSAMYFCASSASRRGTQETQYFGPGTRLLVL.